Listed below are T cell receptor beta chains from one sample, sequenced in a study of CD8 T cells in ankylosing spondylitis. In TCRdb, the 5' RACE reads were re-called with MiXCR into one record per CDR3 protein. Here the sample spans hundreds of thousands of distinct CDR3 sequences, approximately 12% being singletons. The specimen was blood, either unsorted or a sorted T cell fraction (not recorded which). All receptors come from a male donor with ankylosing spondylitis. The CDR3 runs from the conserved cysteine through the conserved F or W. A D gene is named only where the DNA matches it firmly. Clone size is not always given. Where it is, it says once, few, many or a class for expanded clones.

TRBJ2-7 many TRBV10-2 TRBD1 CASTLPTGGTYEQYF TGCGCCAGCACCTTACCGACAGGGGGAACGTACGAGCAGTACTTC
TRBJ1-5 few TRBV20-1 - CSAREDRQPQHF TGCAGTGCTAGGGAAGACAGACAGCCCCAGCATTTT
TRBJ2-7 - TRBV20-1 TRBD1 CSAILDRGPDSYEQYF TGCAGTGCTATACTAGACAGGGGTCCCGACTCCTACGAGCAGTACTTC
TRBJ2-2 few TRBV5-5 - CASRLVVRGRTGELFF TGTGCCAGCAGACTGGTGGTAAGGGGTCGTACCGGGGAGCTGTTTTTT
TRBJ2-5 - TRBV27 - CASSLTYTQETQYF TGTGCCAGCAGTCTGACTTACACCCAAGAGACCCAGTACTTC
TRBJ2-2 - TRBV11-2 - CASGWGRQSGELFF TGTGCCAGCGGATGGGGGAGGCAATCCGGGGAGCTGTTTTTT
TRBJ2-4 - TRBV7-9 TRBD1 CASSEVRGRTKNIQYF TGTGCCAGCAGCGAAGTCAGGGGGCGAACAAAAAACATTCAGTACTTC
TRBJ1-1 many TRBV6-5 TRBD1 CASSYSGTGEVGTEAFF TGTGCCAGCAGTTACTCTGGGACAGGGGAGGTGGGCACTGAAGCTTTCTTT
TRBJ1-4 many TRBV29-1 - CSVGNLPGEKLFF TGCAGCGTTGGGAACCTGCCGGGGGAAAAACTGTTTTTT
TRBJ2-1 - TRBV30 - CAWSTGRRDNEQFF TGTGCCTGGAGTACAGGACGGAGGGACAATGAGCAGTTCTTC
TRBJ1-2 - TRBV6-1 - CASSPRTPGGYTF TGTGCCAGCAGTCCGCGGACTCCTGGGGGCTACACCTTC
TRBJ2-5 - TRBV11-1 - CASSTAMATQYF TGTGCCAGCAGCACCGCCATGGCGACCCAGTACTTC
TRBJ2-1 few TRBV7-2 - CASSQGSGEQFF TGTGCCAGCAGCCAGGGGTCTGGTGAGCAGTTCTTC
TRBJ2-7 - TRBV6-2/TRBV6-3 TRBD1 CASKLTGSSYEQYF TGTGCCAGCAAGCTGACAGGGAGCTCCTACGAGCAGTACTTC
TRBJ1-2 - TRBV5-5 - CASSGDTPGGTF TGTGCCAGCAGCGGTGACACCCCGGGGGGCACCTTC
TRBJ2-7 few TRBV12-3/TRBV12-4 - CASSLRSVQYF TGTGCCAGCAGTTTAAGATCTGTGCAGTACTTC
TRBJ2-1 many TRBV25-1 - CASSDSAGFSYNEQFF TGTGCCAGCAGTGACTCGGCGGGCTTCTCCTACAATGAGCAGTTCTTC
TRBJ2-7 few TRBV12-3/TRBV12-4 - CASKMSLISYEQYF TGTGCCAGCAAAATGTCCCTCATCTCCTACGAGCAGTACTTC
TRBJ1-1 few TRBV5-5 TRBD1 CASSPQTGTAFF TGTGCCAGCAGCCCACAGACAGGGACGGCTTTCTTT